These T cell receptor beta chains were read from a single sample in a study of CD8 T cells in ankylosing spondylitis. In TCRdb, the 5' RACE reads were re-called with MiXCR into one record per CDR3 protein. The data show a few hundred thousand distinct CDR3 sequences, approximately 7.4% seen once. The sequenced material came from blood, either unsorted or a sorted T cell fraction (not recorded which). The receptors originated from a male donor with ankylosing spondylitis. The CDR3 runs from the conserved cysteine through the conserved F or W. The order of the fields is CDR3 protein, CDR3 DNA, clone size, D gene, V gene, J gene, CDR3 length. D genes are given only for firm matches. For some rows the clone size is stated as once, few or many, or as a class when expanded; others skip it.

CASSPSLAGVDTGELFF	TGTGCCAGCTCACCATCCCTAGCGGGAGTGGACACCGGGGAGCTGTTTTTT	-	TRBD2	TRBV18	TRBJ2-2	17
CASSPGQARGYTF	TGTGCCAGCAGCCCCGGACAGGCTCGGGGCTACACCTTC	-	TRBD1	TRBV12-3/TRBV12-4	TRBJ1-2	13
CASSPKGNGYTF	TGTGCCAGCTCACCGAAGGGAAATGGCTACACCTTC	few	-	TRBV18	TRBJ1-2	12
CASSPLSNYGYTF	TGTGCCAGCAGTCCGCTCTCTAACTATGGCTACACCTTC	many	-	TRBV27	TRBJ1-2	13
CASRSRAGGPRNEQFF	TGTGCCAGCAGATCGCGAGCGGGAGGGCCGAGGAATGAGCAGTTCTTC	few	TRBD2	TRBV5-5	TRBJ2-1	16
CASSTRTGANEKLFF	TGTGCCAGCAGTACGAGGACGGGGGCTAATGAAAAACTGTTTTTT	many	-	TRBV12-3/TRBV12-4	TRBJ1-4	15
CASSQSTVYEQYF	TGTGCCAGCAGCCAGTCGACAGTGTACGAGCAGTACTTC	many	-	TRBV4-2	TRBJ2-7	13
CASSLDGTSGRNHFGNEQFF	TGTGCCAGCAGCTTAGATGGGACTAGCGGGAGAAACCACTTTGGTAATGAGCAGTTCTTC	many	TRBD2	TRBV7-6	TRBJ2-1	20
CASSEWGQYGYTF	TGTGCCAGCAGTGAATGGGGACAGTATGGCTACACCTTC	few	TRBD1	TRBV25-1	TRBJ1-2	13
CASSSVGAAYNSPLHF	TGTGCCAGCAGCTCAGTCGGGGCAGCCTATAATTCACCCCTCCACTTT	many	-	TRBV7-4	TRBJ1-6	16
CASSETGPNYGYTF	TGTGCCAGCAGTGAAACAGGGCCTAACTATGGCTACACCTTC	many	-	TRBV25-1	TRBJ1-2	14
CASIQSYGTSGTSSYNEQFF	TGTGCCAGCATCCAATCGTACGGGACTAGCGGGACGAGCTCCTACAATGAGCAGTTCTTC	few	TRBD2	TRBV5-4	TRBJ2-1	20
CASSTRMATDTQYF	TGTGCCAGCAGCACCCGAATGGCCACAGATACGCAGTATTTT	many	-	TRBV7-2	TRBJ2-3	14
CASSLAYRNQPQHF	TGTGCCAGCAGCTTAGCGTACAGAAATCAGCCCCAGCATTTT	many	-	TRBV7-6	TRBJ1-5	14
CASSPAGGPNEQFF	TGTGCCAGCAGTCCAGCGGGAGGGCCGAATGAGCAGTTCTTC	few	TRBD2	TRBV6-2/TRBV6-3	TRBJ2-1	14